Listed below are T cell receptor beta chains from one sample, sequenced in a study of T-cell reconstitution after alpha-beta-depleted transplantation in children. TCRdb redid the calling of the PCR reads with MiXCR, one entry per CDR3 protein. The repertoire holds 610,000 or so distinct CDR3 sequences, over 20% seen once, with just over 35% in the top ten. Sequenced material: PBMCs, taken before TCRalphabeta/CD19-depleted stem cell transplant. The receptor set was obtained from a boy in the first two years of life with Wiskott-Aldrich syndrome, due to receive a stem cell transplant. Both conserved end residues are part of each CDR3. A D gene is named only where the DNA matches it firmly. Clone size appears in some rows only: once, few, many, or a class for an expanded clone.

j_gene	v_gene	abundance	d_gene	CDR3nt	CDR3aa
TRBJ1-2	TRBV5-1	few	-	TGCGCCAGCAGCTCCCTGGGGCAGAACTATGGCTACACCTTC	CASSSLGQNYGYTF
TRBJ2-2	TRBV28	-	TRBD2	TGTGCCAGCAGTCCCTGCCCGGGACTAGCCTCCGGGGAGCTGTTTTTT	CASSPCPGLASGELFF
TRBJ1-1	TRBV5-1	few	TRBD1	TGCGCCAGCAGCTCTAACAGGGGGGGAGCTTTCTTT	CASSSNRGGAFF
TRBJ1-3	TRBV5-6	once	-	TGTGCCAGCAGCTTGGTTAATCCTGGAAACACCATATATTTT	CASSLVNPGNTIYF
TRBJ2-4	TRBV28	many	-	TGTGCCAGCAGTCACCGCTCCGTTTGGGACATTCAGTACTTC	CASSHRSVWDIQYF
TRBJ2-7	TRBV4-2	-	-	TGTGCCAGCAGCCCTAGGGGATCCTCCGAGCAGTACTTC	CASSPRGSSEQYF
TRBJ2-7	TRBV7-9	-	TRBD1	TGTGCCAGCAGCCGTTACAGGGGGTTCAACTACGAGCAGTACTTC	CASSRYRGFNYEQYF
TRBJ2-1	TRBV9	few	TRBD2	TGTGCCAGCAGCCCCCGAGTAGCGGGGTTCTCCTACAATGAGCAGTTCTTC	CASSPRVAGFSYNEQFF
TRBJ2-2	TRBV15	-	TRBD2	TGTGCCACCAGCAGAGATCTAGGGAGCGGGGCAAACACCGGGGAGCTGTTTTTT	CATSRDLGSGANTGELFF
TRBJ2-5	TRBV4-2	few	TRBD2	TGTGCCAGCAGCCAAGAGGCACTAGCGGGACAAGAGACCCAGTACTTC	CASSQEALAGQETQYF
TRBJ1-2	TRBV20-1	-	-	TGCAGTGCTATCCTTCCGGGGAGGGCTAACTATGGCTACACCTTC	CSAILPGRANYGYTF
TRBJ1-2	TRBV20-1	-	-	TGCAGTGCTAGGTCAGGGGCCCTCTATGGCTACACCTTC	CSARSGALYGYTF
TRBJ2-1	TRBV5-6	few	-	TGTGCCAGCAGCTTGCGGCCTAGCTTCGGCTACAATGAGCAGTTCTTC	CASSLRPSFGYNEQFF
TRBJ2-1	TRBV27	few	TRBD2	TGTGCCAGCAGCCAGCCGGGGGGCGGTCCATGGACTAGCGGACGCAATGAGCAGTTCTTC	CASSQPGGGPWTSGRNEQFF
TRBJ2-7	TRBV5-1	few	-	TGCGCCAGCAGCCCACCTTTGTTTGGGGGGAGCTACGAGCAGTACTTC	CASSPPLFGGSYEQYF
TRBJ1-4	TRBV20-1	-	-	TGCAGTGCTAGCGGTCTGACCAATGAAAAACTGTTTTTT	CSASGLTNEKLFF
TRBJ1-1	TRBV7-2	few	TRBD1	TGTGCCAGCAGCTTCGGACAGGGGGATACGGCTTTCTTT	CASSFGQGDTAFF
TRBJ1-5	TRBV5-1	once	-	TGCGCCAGCAGCCCCCAGAGTTATCAGCCCCAGCATTTT	CASSPQSYQPQHF
TRBJ2-5	TRBV29-1	few	-	TGCAGCGTTGCAGGGTTAGGGGAGACCCAGTACTTC	CSVAGLGETQYF
TRBJ1-1	TRBV12-3/TRBV12-4	-	-	TGTGCCAGCAGTTTACAAACGCCGAACACTGAAGCTTTCTTT	CASSLQTPNTEAFF
TRBJ2-3	TRBV20-1	-	-	TGCAGTGCTAGAGTTGGGCGGCTCACAGATACGCAGTATTTT	CSARVGRLTDTQYF
TRBJ2-3	TRBV10-3	few	-	TGTGCCATCAGTAAAGAGCGGGTCCTCACAGATACGCAGTATTTT	CAISKERVLTDTQYF
TRBJ2-1	TRBV7-2	-	-	TGTGCCAGCAGCTGGGGTCGGTCAAAGAGCTCCTACAATGAGCAGTTCTTC	CASSWGRSKSSYNEQFF
TRBJ2-3	TRBV24-1	-	TRBD2	TGTGCCACCAGCGACCCGGCGGGAGGAACAGATACGCAGTATTTT	CATSDPAGGTDTQYF
TRBJ1-4	TRBV7-9	-	TRBD1	TGTGCCAGCAGCTTATTGGGACAGGGTGGGAGTGAAAAACTGTTTTTT	CASSLLGQGGSEKLFF
TRBJ1-2	TRBV6-5	-	-	TGTGCCAGCAGGGGGGGGCAGGTGGACACCTTC	CASRGGQVDTF
TRBJ1-3	TRBV12-3/TRBV12-4	-	-	TGTGGGACACGAAGGACGGCTTCCTCCTTCTCTGGAAACACCATATATTTT	CGTRRTASSFSGNTIYF
TRBJ1-1	TRBV20-1	-	TRBD1	TGCAGTGGTGCGGAACAGGGGAACACTGACGCTTTCTTT	CSGAEQGNTDAFF
TRBJ1-5	TRBV6-5	-	-	TGTGCCAGCAGTTACGGGTCAGGGGTTCAGCCCCAGCATTTT	CASSYGSGVQPQHF
TRBJ2-4	TRBV29-1	-	-	TGCAGCGTTGAAGATCGCCTAGCCAAAAACATTCAGTACTTC	CSVEDRLAKNIQYF
TRBJ2-1	TRBV6-6	-	-	TGTGCCAGCAGCCTTAAATCATATGAGCAGTTCTTC	CASSLKSYEQFF
TRBJ2-1	TRBV11-2	-	TRBD2	TGTGCCAGCAGCGACCGGACTAGCGGGAGCTTCAATGAGCAGTTCTTC	CASSDRTSGSFNEQFF
TRBJ2-7	TRBV10-3	-	-	TGTGCCAGTAGACCATCTCAGGCGTCGTACGAGCAGTACTTC	CASRPSQASYEQYF
TRBJ2-1	TRBV9	few	TRBD1	TGTGCCAGCAGCGTGACAGGGACCCACAATGAGCAGTTCTTC	CASSVTGTHNEQFF
TRBJ2-1	TRBV20-1	few	TRBD1	TGCAGTGCTACCCCCGGGACAGCATACAATGAGCAGTTCTTC	CSATPGTAYNEQFF
TRBJ1-3	TRBV7-2	few	-	TGTGCCAGCAGCTTACGAGGGGGGTTCGGCTCTGGAAACACCATATATTTT	CASSLRGGFGSGNTIYF
TRBJ2-1	TRBV5-1	few	-	TGCGCCAGCAGCGACAGGACAAGAACCTACAATGAGCAGTTCTTC	CASSDRTRTYNEQFF
TRBJ2-1	TRBV7-6	-	TRBD2	TGTGCCAGCAGCCCGGGACTAGCGGGAGTGGGCTCCTACAATGAGCAGTTCTTC	CASSPGLAGVGSYNEQFF
TRBJ2-7	TRBV7-8	-	-	TGTGCCAGCAGCTTAGTAAGGGAGCAGTACTTC	CASSLVREQYF
TRBJ2-3	TRBV5-6	-	-	TGTGCCAGCAGCTTGGGCTCACCAGTGAGCACAGATACGCAGTATTTT	CASSLGSPVSTDTQYF
TRBJ2-7	TRBV18	few	-	TGTGCCAGCTCATCGCTCGTAACCCTCCACGAGCAGTACTTC	CASSSLVTLHEQYF
TRBJ2-1	TRBV6-1	-	TRBD2	TGTGCCAGCAGTCGACTTAGCGGGGGAGGGAATGAGCAGTTCTTC	CASSRLSGGGNEQFF
TRBJ1-2	TRBV4-1	-	-	TGCGCCAGCAGCCAAGATCCGGCAACAGTTGTGGCCCCTAAATATGGCTACACCTTC	CASSQDPATVVAPKYGYTF
TRBJ1-1	TRBV5-5	few	-	TGTGCCAGCAGCCCGGGGATTTTCACTGAAGCTTTCTTT	CASSPGIFTEAFF
TRBJ2-1	TRBV12-3/TRBV12-4	-	-	TGTGCCAGCAGTTTAATGGTGGCTAGCTCCTACAATGAGCAGTTCTTC	CASSLMVASSYNEQFF
TRBJ2-1	TRBV28	few	TRBD1	TGTGCCAGCAGTTTTTATTACGACAGGGGGCTGGTCAATGAGCAGTTCTTC	CASSFYYDRGLVNEQFF
TRBJ2-1	TRBV30	-	-	TGTGCCTGGAGTTCTATAGCGCCTCCCTACAATGAGCAGTTCTTC	CAWSSIAPPYNEQFF
TRBJ2-2	TRBV29-1	-	-	TGCAGCGTTGAAGACAGGGGAAACACCGGGGAGCTGTTTTTT	CSVEDRGNTGELFF
TRBJ2-1	TRBV5-1	-	TRBD2	TGCGCCAGCAGCTTAACAGCGGGAGGCCCGTACAATGAGCAGTTCTTC	CASSLTAGGPYNEQFF
TRBJ1-1	TRBV20-1	-	TRBD1	TGCAGTGCGGCAGGGGGCACTGAAGCTTTCTTT	CSAAGGTEAFF
TRBJ2-7	TRBV27	few	TRBD1	TGTGCCAGCAGGCTGAGAGGGACAGGGACCTACGAGCAGTACTTC	CASRLRGTGTYEQYF
TRBJ2-5	TRBV5-1	-	-	TGCGCCAGCAGCTTTTGGGAAGGGCAAGAGACCCAGTACTTC	CASSFWEGQETQYF
TRBJ2-7	TRBV15	-	TRBD2	TGTGCCACCAGCAGAGATAGGGCGGGAGGGACCTACGAGCAGTACTTC	CATSRDRAGGTYEQYF